This T cell receptor (beta chain) derives from a study of CD8 T cells in ankylosing spondylitis. General observations from the study: Seven to nine highly homologous variants formed a TCR beta motif that appeared characteristic of ankylosing spondylitis blood. CD8+ by phenotype, disease-linked clones were relatively rare in peripheral blood.

This CDR3 has 14 residues. Trimming pared 0 bases from V and 0 bases from J, leaving 6 bases between. CDR1 is SGHTA, CDR2 FQGNSA, per germline. Using quantitative 5'-RACE with molecular barcodes, the authors made TCR beta libraries. MiXCR, run by TCRdb on the 5' RACE reads, gives a single entry per CDR3 protein. The table includes around 250,000 distinct CDR3 sequences, roughly a third detected once. With regard to this clonotype: Its antigen is as yet unknown.

V gene TRBV7-2 combines with J gene TRBJ2-7; D is uncertain. The material sequenced was blood, either unsorted or a sorted T cell fraction (not recorded which). This clonotype was obtained from a male donor with ankylosing spondylitis or in good health (not recorded which). The CDR3 is CASSLAVNSYEQYF. The CDR3 bases are TGTGCCAGCAGCTTAGCGGTGAACTCCTACGAGCAGTACTTC.